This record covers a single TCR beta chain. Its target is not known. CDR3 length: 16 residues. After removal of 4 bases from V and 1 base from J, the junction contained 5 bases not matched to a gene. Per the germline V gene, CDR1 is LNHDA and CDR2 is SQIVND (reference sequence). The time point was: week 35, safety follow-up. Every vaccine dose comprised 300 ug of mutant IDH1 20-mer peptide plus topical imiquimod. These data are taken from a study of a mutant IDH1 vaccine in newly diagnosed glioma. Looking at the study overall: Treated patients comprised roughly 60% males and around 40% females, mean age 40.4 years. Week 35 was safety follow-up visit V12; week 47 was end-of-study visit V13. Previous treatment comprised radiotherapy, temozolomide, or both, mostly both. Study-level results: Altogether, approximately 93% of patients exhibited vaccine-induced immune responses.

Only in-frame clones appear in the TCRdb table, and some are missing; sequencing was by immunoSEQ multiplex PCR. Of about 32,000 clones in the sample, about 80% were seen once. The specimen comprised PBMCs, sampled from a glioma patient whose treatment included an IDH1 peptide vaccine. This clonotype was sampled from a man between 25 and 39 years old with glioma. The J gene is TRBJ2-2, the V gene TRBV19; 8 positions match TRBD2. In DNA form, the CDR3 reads TGTGCCAGTAGTACGGGACTAGAAGGGAACACCGGGGAGCTGTTTTTT. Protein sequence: CASSTGLEGNTGELFF.